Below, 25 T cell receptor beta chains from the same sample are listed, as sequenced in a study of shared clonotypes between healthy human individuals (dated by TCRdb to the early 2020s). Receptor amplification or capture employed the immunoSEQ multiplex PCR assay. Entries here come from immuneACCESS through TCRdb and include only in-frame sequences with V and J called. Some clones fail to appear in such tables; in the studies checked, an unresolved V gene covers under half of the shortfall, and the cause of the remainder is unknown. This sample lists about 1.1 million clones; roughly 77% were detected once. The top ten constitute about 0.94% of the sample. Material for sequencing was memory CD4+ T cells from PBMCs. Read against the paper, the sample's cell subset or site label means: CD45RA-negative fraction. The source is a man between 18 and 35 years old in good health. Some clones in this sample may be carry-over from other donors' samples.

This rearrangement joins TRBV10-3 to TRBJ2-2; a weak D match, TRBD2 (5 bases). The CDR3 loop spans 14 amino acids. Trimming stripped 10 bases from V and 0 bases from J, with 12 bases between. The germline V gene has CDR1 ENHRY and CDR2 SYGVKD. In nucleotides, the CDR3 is TGTGCCACTAGCCGAGCGGCGAACACCGGGGAGCTGTTTTTT. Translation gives CATSRAANTGELFF.

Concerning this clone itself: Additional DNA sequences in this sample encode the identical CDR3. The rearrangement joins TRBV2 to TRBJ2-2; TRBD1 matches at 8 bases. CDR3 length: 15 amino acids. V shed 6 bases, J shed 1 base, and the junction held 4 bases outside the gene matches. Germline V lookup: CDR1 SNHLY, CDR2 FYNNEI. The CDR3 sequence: CASSVGQGNTGELFF. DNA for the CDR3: TGTGCCAGCAGCGTAGGACAGGGGAACACCGGGGAGCTGTTTTTT.

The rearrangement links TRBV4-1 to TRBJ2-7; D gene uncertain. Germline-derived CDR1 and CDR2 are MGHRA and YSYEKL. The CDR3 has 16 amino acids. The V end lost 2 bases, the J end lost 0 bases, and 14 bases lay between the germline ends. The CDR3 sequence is CASSQPGRSFSYEQYF. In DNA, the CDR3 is TGCGCCAGCAGCCAACCCGGACGGTCCTTCTCCTACGAGCAGTACTTC.

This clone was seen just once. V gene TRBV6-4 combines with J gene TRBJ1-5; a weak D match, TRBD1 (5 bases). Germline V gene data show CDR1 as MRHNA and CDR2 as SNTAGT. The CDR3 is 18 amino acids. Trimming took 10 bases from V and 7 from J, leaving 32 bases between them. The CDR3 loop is CATLAPQPRGFGLQPQHF. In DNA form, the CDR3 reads TGTGCCACCCTGGCTCCACAACCGAGGGGCTTTGGTTTGCAGCCCCAGCATTTT.

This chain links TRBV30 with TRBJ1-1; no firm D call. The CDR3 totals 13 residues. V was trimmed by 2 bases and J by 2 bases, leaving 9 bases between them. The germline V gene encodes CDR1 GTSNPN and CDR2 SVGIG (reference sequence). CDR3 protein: CAWSWGGNTEAFF. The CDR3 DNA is TGTGCCTGGAGTTGGGGTGGAAACACTGAAGCTTTCTTT. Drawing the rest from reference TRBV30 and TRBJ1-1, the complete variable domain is SQTIHQWPATLVQPVGSPLSLECTVEGTSNPNLYWYRQAAGRGLQLLFYSVGIGQISSEVPQNLSASRPQDRQFILSSKKLLLSDSGFYLCAWSWGGNTEAFFGQGTRLTVV.

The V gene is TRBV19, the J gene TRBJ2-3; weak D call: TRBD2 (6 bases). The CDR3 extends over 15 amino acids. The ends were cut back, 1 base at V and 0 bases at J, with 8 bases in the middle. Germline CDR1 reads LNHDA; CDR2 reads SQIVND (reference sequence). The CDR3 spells CASSIGRASTDTQYF. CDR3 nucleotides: TGTGCCAGTAGTATAGGGAGGGCTAGCACAGATACGCAGTATTTT.

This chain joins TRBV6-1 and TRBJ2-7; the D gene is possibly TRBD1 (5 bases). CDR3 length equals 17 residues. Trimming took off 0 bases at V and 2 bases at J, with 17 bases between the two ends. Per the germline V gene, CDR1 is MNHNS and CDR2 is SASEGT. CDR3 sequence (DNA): TGTGCCAGCAGTGAAGCGACGTTTTGGGGCCAAGCCTACGAGCAGTACTTC. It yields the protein CASSEATFWGQAYEQYF.

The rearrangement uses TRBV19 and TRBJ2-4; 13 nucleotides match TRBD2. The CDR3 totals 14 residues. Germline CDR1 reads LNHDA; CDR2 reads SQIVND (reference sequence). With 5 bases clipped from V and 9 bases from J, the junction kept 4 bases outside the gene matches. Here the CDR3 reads CASSVRTSGGIQYF. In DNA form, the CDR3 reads TGTGCCAGTAGTGTCCGGACTAGCGGGGGCATTCAGTACTTC.

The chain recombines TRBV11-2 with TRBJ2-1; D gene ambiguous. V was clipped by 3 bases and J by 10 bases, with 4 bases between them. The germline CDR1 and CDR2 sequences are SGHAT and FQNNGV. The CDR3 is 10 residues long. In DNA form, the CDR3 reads TGTGCCAGCAGCTTTGGCGAGCAGTTCTTC. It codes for CASSFGEQFF.

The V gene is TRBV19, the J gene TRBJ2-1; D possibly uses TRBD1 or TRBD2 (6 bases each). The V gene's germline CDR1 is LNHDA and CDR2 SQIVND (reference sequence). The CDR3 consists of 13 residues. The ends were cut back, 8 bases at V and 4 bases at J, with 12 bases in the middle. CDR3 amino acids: CASRGQRYNEQFF. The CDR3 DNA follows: TGTGCCAGTCGGGGGCAGAGATACAATGAGCAGTTCTTC.

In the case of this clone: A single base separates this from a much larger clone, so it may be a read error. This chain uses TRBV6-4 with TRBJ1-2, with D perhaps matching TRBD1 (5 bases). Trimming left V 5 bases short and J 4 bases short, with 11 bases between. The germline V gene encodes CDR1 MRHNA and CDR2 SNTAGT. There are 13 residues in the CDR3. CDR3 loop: CASSPDRSYGYTF. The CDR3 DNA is TGTGCCAGCAGTCCTGACAGAAGCTATGGCTACACCTTC.

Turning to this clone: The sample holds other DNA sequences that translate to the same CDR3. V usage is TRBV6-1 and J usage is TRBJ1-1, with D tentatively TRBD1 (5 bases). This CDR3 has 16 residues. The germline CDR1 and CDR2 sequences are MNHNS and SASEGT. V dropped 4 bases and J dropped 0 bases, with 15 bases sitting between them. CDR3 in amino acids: CASSAPPGRLNTEAFF. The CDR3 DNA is TGTGCCAGCAGTGCCCCCCCGGGGCGCTTGAACACTGAAGCTTTCTTT.

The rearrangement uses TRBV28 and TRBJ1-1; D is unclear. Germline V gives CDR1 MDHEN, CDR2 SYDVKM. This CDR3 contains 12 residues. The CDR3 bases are TGTGCGGCCCGAACTCGCCTCACTGAAGCTTTCTTT. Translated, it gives CAARTRLTEAFF. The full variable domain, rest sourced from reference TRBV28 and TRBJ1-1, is DVKVTQSSRYLVKRTGEKVFLECVQDMDHENMFWYRQDPGLGLRLIYFSYDVKMKEKGDIPEGYSVSREKKERFSLILESASTNQTSMYLCAARTRLTEAFFGQGTRLTVV.

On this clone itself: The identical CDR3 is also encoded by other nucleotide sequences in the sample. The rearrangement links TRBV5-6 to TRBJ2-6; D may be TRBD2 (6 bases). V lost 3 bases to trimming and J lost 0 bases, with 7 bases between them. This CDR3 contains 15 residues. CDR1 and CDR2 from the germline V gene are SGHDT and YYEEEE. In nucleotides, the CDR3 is TGTGCCAGCAGCTCGGGGGTCTCTGGGGCCAACGTCCTGACTTTC. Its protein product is CASSSGVSGANVLTF.

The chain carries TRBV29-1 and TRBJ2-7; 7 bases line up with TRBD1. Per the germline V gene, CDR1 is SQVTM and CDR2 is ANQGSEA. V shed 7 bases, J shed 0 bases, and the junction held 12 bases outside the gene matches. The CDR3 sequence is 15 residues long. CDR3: CSGRDSHRSSYEQYF. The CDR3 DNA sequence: TGCAGCGGTCGGGACAGCCATAGGAGCTCCTACGAGCAGTACTTC.

CDR3 nucleotides: TGTGCCAGCAGATCCATCCCCACTAGCGGCATATCCTACGAGCAGTACTTC. This translates into CASRSIPTSGISYEQYF. The V gene is TRBV2, the J gene TRBJ2-7; TRBD2 matches at 8 bases. The CDR3 loop spans 17 amino acids. The junction had 14 bases not matched to a gene; V was cut back by 6 bases and J by 1 base. Germline CDR1 SNHLY, CDR2 FYNNEI.

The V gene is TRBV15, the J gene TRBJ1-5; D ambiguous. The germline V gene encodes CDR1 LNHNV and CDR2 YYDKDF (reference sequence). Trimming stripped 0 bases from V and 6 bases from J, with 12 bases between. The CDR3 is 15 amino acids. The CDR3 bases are TGTGCCACCAGCAGAGAGGCAGAGGGCGGTCAGCCCCAGCATTTT. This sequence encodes CATSREAEGGQPQHF.

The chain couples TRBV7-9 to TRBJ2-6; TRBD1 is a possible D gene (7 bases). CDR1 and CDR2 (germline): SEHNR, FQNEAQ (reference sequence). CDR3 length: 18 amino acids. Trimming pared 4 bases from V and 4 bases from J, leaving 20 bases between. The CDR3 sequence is CASSSWGDSRTGANVLTF. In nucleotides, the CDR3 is TGTGCCAGCAGCTCCTGGGGGGACAGTAGGACCGGGGCCAACGTCCTGACTTTC.

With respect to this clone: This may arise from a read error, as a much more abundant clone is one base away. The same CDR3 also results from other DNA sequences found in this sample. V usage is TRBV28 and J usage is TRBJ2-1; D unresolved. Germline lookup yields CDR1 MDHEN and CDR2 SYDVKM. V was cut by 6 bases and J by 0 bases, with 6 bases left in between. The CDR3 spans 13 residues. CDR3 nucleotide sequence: TGTGCCAGCAGCTTAGACTCCTACAATGAGCAGTTCTTC. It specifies CASSLDSYNEQFF. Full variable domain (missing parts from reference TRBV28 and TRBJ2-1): DVKVTQSSRYLVKRTGEKVFLECVQDMDHENMFWYRQDPGLGLRLIYFSYDVKMKEKGDIPEGYSVSREKKERFSLILESASTNQTSMYLCASSLDSYNEQFFGPGTRLTVL.

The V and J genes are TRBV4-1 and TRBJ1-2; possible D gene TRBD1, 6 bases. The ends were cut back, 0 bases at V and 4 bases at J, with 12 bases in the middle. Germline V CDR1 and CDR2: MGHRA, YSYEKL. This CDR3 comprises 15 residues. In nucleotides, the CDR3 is TGCGCCAGCAGCCAAGAGGGGGGGCTGGGCTATGGCTACACCTTC. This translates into CASSQEGGLGYGYTF.

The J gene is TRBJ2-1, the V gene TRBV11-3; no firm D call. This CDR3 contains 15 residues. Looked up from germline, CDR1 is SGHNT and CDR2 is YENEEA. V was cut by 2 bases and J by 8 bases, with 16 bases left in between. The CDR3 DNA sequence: TGTGCCAGCAGCTTATATGGCCCTCCATCGGATGAGCAGTTCTTC. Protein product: CASSLYGPPSDEQFF.

CDR3 amino acids: CASSYLGQGDEQYF. The CDR3 DNA follows: TGTGCCAGCAGTTACTTAGGACAGGGGGACGAGCAGTACTTC. The chain carries TRBV6-6 and TRBJ2-5; 10 bases map to TRBD1. Near its end, the DNA agrees better with TRBJ2-7, so the J call may be wrong. There are 14 residues in the CDR3. Germline loops: CDR1 MNHNY, CDR2 SVGAGI (reference sequence).

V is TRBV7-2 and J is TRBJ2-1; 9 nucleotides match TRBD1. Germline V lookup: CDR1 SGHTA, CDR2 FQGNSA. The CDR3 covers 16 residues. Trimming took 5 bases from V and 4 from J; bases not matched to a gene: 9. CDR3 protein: CASSVGPGQGYNEQFF. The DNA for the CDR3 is TGTGCCAGCAGCGTCGGACCGGGACAGGGATACAATGAGCAGTTCTTC.

CDR3 sequence (DNA): TGTGCCAGCAGCGCGCACCATCTCACCGGGACTATCCAGTTCTTC. Its translation: CASSAHHLTGTIQFF. The chain employs TRBV9 and TRBJ2-1; 7 bases agree with TRBD2. Germline V CDR1 and CDR2: SGDLS, YYNGEE. This CDR3 is 15 amino acids long. V trimming: 3 bases; J trimming: 13 bases; junction bases outside the gene matches: 16.

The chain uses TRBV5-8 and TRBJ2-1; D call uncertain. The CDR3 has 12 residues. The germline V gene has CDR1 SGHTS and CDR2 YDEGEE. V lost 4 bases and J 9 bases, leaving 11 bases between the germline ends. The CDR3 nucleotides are TGTGCCAGCAGCACCTGGAAAGGTGAGCAGTTCTTC. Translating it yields CASSTWKGEQFF.